Each of the 16 T cell receptor beta chains below was sequenced from the same sample in a study of blood T cell repertoires in COVID-19. The protocol was immunoSEQ multiplex PCR, while the TCRdb copy is restricted to in-frame clones and leaves out a portion. The table shows under 85,000 clones, with roughly 88% occurring only once. Sequenced input: peripheral blood. These receptors came from a man aged 70 or older with acute or convalescent COVID-19.

The genes are TRBV9 and TRBJ1-5; D is possibly TRBD1 (6 bases). Germline-derived CDR1 and CDR2 are SGDLS and YYNGEE. The CDR3 contains 15 residues. Deletions cut 2 bases from V and 5 bases from J, with 14 bases between. The CDR3 reads CASSVSWGPYQPQHF. CDR3 in DNA: TGTGCCAGCAGCGTTTCCTGGGGGCCCTATCAGCCCCAGCATTTT.

The V and J genes are TRBV5-5 and TRBJ2-5; 7 bases align to TRBD1. The J segment lost 7 bases and the V segment lost 0 bases, leaving 15 bases of the junction unmatched. Germline CDR1 and CDR2: SGHKS and YYEKEE (reference sequence). CDR3 length equals 17 residues. The DNA of the CDR3 is TGTGCCAGCAGCTTGGGACAGGGAGTCATCGGGGAAGCGACCCAGTACTTC. As protein: CASSLGQGVIGEATQYF.

J is TRBJ1-2 and V is TRBV15; D is unclear. The CDR3 covers 13 residues. V lost 3 bases and J lost 2, with 7 bases in between. Germline V gene lookup returns CDR1 LNHNV and CDR2 YYDKDF (reference sequence). The CDR3 DNA reads TGTGCCACCAGCAGGAGGAAAAACTATGGCTACACCTTC. Residues: CATSRRKNYGYTF.

The chain has TRBV7-2 and TRBJ2-1; 7 nucleotides line up with TRBD2. Germline CDR1 reads SGHTA; CDR2 reads FQGNSA. The trim removed 1 base at V and 4 bases at J, leaving 4 bases unmatched. The CDR3 is 15 residues long. The CDR3 sequence: CASSLGLAEYNEQFF. CDR3 nucleotides: TGTGCCAGCAGCTTAGGCCTAGCGGAGTACAATGAGCAGTTCTTC.

The rearrangement links TRBV6-5 to TRBJ1-5; possibly TRBD1 for D (5 bases). The length of the CDR3 is 12 residues. From germline, CDR1 is MNHEY and CDR2 SVGAGI. Trimming removed 7 bases at V and 6 bases at J, with 10 bases between. CDR3 DNA: TGTGCCAGCACCATAAGGGGTCAGCCCCAGCATTTT. This translates into CASTIRGQPQHF.

The genes are TRBV29-1 and TRBJ2-2, with 7 nucleotides matching TRBD1. CDR1 and CDR2 (germline): SQVTM, ANQGSEA. There are 14 residues in the CDR3. Unmatched junction bases numbered 9, after V lost 7 bases and J lost 4 bases. The CDR3 region has the DNA TGCAGCGCGAGACAGGGCGTGGGCACCGGGGAGCTGTTTTTT. Amino acids: CSARQGVGTGELFF.

The rearrangement links TRBV28 to TRBJ2-3, with TRBD2 identical over 11 bases. Looked up from germline, CDR1 is MDHEN and CDR2 is SYDVKM. The CDR3 sequence is 15 residues long. The J segment lost 3 bases and the V segment lost 2 bases, leaving 1 base of the junction unmatched. CDR3 loop: CASSLLAGGTDTQYF. In DNA form, the CDR3 reads TGTGCCAGCAGTTTACTAGCGGGAGGTACAGATACGCAGTATTTT.

This chain connects TRBV3-1 (or the pseudogene TRBV3-2) to TRBJ1-4; D not resolved. Looked up from germline, CDR1 is LGHDT and CDR2 is YNNKEL (reference sequence). The ends were cut back, 1 base at V and 0 bases at J, with 12 bases in the middle. The CDR3 consists of 17 residues. DNA for the CDR3: TGTGCCAGCAGCCAAGGCTGGGCAGACCCAACTAATGAAAAACTGTTTTTT. Amino acids: CASSQGWADPTNEKLFF.

The DNA for the CDR3 is TGTGCCAGTAAGTGGGGAACACAGGGGAGTACTGAAGCTTTCTTT. It yields the protein CASKWGTQGSTEAFF. The rearrangement links TRBV11-2 to TRBJ1-1, with TRBD1 matching 7 bases. The V gene's germline CDR1 is SGHAT and CDR2 FQNNGV. The CDR3 runs to 15 residues. V was clipped by 9 bases and J by 5 bases; unmatched bases: 15. Supplemented by reference TRBV11-2 and TRBJ1-1, the full variable domain reads EAGVAQSPRYKIIEKRQSVAFWCNPISGHATLYWYQQILGQGPKLLIQFQNNGVVDDSQLPKDRFSAERLKGVDSTLKIQPAKLEDSAVYLCASKWGTQGSTEAFFGQGTRLTVV.

This chain links TRBV7-2 with TRBJ1-2, with 7 bases matching TRBD1. The CDR3 is 12 residues long. CDR1 is SGHTA, CDR2 FQGNSA, per germline. J was trimmed by 10 bases and V by 6 bases; bases with no gene match: 8. Here the CDR3 reads CASSPGQSFYTF. CDR3 bases: TGTGCCAGCAGTCCGGGACAGAGTTTCTACACCTTC.

The gene calls are TRBV9 and TRBJ2-1; a possible D gene is TRBD2 (6 bases). The V gene lost 0 bases and the J gene lost 12 bases, with 19 bases spanning the gap. The length of the CDR3 is 15 residues. The V gene's germline CDR1 is SGDLS and CDR2 YYNGEE. This CDR3 is CASSVEAAGPESQFF. The DNA of the CDR3 is TGTGCCAGCAGCGTAGAGGCGGCGGGGCCTGAATCGCAGTTCTTC.

The chain recombines TRBV6-6 with TRBJ2-3; 10 positions agree with TRBD2. Trimming took 6 bases from V and 3 from J; bases not matched to a gene: 6. The CDR3 is 15 amino acids. Germline values: CDR1 MNHNY, CDR2 SVGAGI (reference sequence). CDR3 bases: TGTGCCAGCAGCGACAGCGGGGGGGCAACAGATACGCAGTATTTT. Residues: CASSDSGGATDTQYF.

The V gene is TRBV19, the J gene TRBJ2-7, with 9 bases lining up with TRBD1. This CDR3 spans 17 amino acids. Germline CDR1 and CDR2: LNHDA and SQIVND (reference sequence). V gave up 1 base and J gave up 0 bases; unmatched junction bases: 7. The CDR3 sequence: CASSIGGPGQGSYEQYF. The CDR3 nucleotides are TGTGCCAGTAGTATAGGGGGGCCGGGACAGGGCTCCTACGAGCAGTACTTC.

This clone appeared a single time. The chain employs TRBV7-9 and TRBJ2-1; 10 bases line up with TRBD2. Germline V gene data show CDR1 as SEHNR and CDR2 as FQNEAQ (reference sequence). The CDR3 extends over 17 amino acids. The J segment lost 1 base and the V segment lost 7 bases, leaving 10 bases of the junction unmatched. The CDR3 DNA reads as TGTGCCAGCAACGGAGGGCTAGCGGGAGTGTCCTACAATGAGCAGTTCTTC. This codes for CASNGGLAGVSYNEQFF.

The chain uses TRBV5-4 and TRBJ2-2; D ambiguous. In germline, CDR1 is SGHNT, CDR2 YYREEE (reference sequence). V was trimmed by 0 bases and J by 5 bases, leaving 14 bases between them. CDR3 size: 16 residues. This CDR3 reads CASSLAGTPTTGELFF. The CDR3 DNA sequence: TGTGCCAGCAGCTTGGCAGGCACACCGACGACCGGGGAGCTGTTTTTT.

The chain uses TRBV6-5 and TRBJ2-3; 11 bases line up with TRBD1. CDR3 length: 14 amino acids. With V trimmed by 6 bases and J by 3 bases, 2 bases remained unmatched. CDR1 MNHEY and CDR2 SVGAGI come from the germline V gene. CDR3 sequence: CASRGTGGTDTQYF. CDR3 bases: TGTGCCAGCAGAGGGACAGGGGGAACAGATACGCAGTATTTT.